The sequence of this T cell receptor beta chain was determined in a study of regulatory T cells in long-lasting Graves disease. According to the study, TCR beta libraries were built with iRepertoire HTBI primers and CDR3-region Arm-PCR. TCRdb redid the calling of the multiplex PCR reads with MiXCR, one entry per CDR3 protein. Here the sample spans 350,000 to 400,000 distinct CDR3 sequences, 15% being singletons. Sample time point: newly diagnosed GD, antithyroid drugs for less than 3 months. PBMCs were the source of the RNA used for TCR sequencing. The peripheral blood volume drawn was approximately 9 milliliters, and it was collected into EDTA tubes. Germline lookup yields CDR1 DFQATT and CDR2 SNEGSKA (reference sequence). Trimming at V came to 6 bases and at J to 9 bases, leaving 13 bases not matched to a gene. This CDR3 is built from 14 residues.

The TCR comes from a female donor with Graves disease. The input for sequencing was peripheral blood mononuclear cells (PBMCs), taken at new diagnosis, from a patient treated with antithyroid drugs. The chain carries TRBV20-1 and TRBJ2-1; 8 bases are shared with TRBD1. CDR3 in amino acids: CSAYPLDRGTEQFF. CDR3 nucleotide sequence: TGCAGTGCCTATCCCCTCGACAGGGGCACTGAGCAGTTCTTC.